Listed below are T cell receptor beta chains from one sample, sequenced in a study of shared clonotypes between healthy human individuals. The method was immunoSEQ multiplex PCR; TCRdb's version includes in-frame clones alone and lacks a portion of them. Of fewer than 1.8 million clones detected, around 98.5% appear once; the ten largest clones hold about 0.35%. Sequencing input: naive CD4+ T cells sorted from blood. The origin of the receptors is a young man in good health. Both conserved end residues are part of each CDR3.

v_call: TRBV25-1; j_call: TRBJ1-5; cdr3_length: 14; cdr3_aa: CASSELQSNQPQHF
v_call: TRBV5-4; j_call: TRBJ2-1; cdr3_length: 16; cdr3_aa: CASSHLGLSSYNEQFF
v_call: TRBV2; j_call: TRBJ2-7; cdr3_length: 14; cdr3_aa: CASSVQGLSYEQYF
v_call: TRBV5-1; j_call: TRBJ2-1; cdr3_length: 16; cdr3_aa: CASSTRTGQSYNEQFF
v_call: TRBV7-6; j_call: TRBJ1-4; cdr3_length: 15; cdr3_aa: CASSLDEQYNEKLFF
v_call: TRBV6-5; j_call: TRBJ2-1; cdr3_length: 15; cdr3_aa: CASSYSGLAYNEQFF
v_call: TRBV7-8; j_call: TRBJ1-5; cdr3_length: 12; cdr3_aa: CASSFINQPQHF
v_call: TRBV7-3; j_call: TRBJ2-5; cdr3_length: 15; cdr3_aa: CASSSAGRARETQYF
v_call: TRBV28; j_call: TRBJ2-1; cdr3_length: 14; cdr3_aa: CASSPHLFTNEQFF
v_call: TRBV5-4; j_call: TRBJ2-7; cdr3_length: 14; cdr3_aa: CASSLAGGLGEQYF
v_call: TRBV11-2; j_call: TRBJ2-7; cdr3_length: 16; cdr3_aa: CASSLASALEAVEQYF
v_call: TRBV6-5; j_call: TRBJ1-1; cdr3_length: 14; cdr3_aa: CASSILGGWTEAFF
v_call: TRBV2; j_call: TRBJ2-1; cdr3_length: 15; cdr3_aa: CASSPWTSIYNEQFF
v_call: TRBV18; j_call: TRBJ2-7; cdr3_length: 17; cdr3_aa: CASSRRPGSGNSYEQYF
v_call: TRBV10-3; j_call: TRBJ2-7; cdr3_length: 15; cdr3_aa: CAISEGTTGAYEQYF
v_call: TRBV18; j_call: TRBJ1-1; cdr3_length: 13; cdr3_aa: CASSPNQNTEAFF
v_call: TRBV29-1; j_call: TRBJ2-3; cdr3_length: 12; cdr3_aa: CSAGTPTDTQYF
v_call: TRBV27; j_call: TRBJ2-1; cdr3_length: 20; cdr3_aa: CASSLFHTSGRRPSYNEQFF
v_call: TRBV15; j_call: TRBJ1-2; cdr3_length: 16; cdr3_aa: CATSRDQGLFNYGYTF
v_call: TRBV4-1; j_call: TRBJ1-4; cdr3_length: 15; cdr3_aa: CASTSTGAANEKLFF
v_call: TRBV7-9; j_call: TRBJ1-3; cdr3_length: 15; cdr3_aa: CASPWGVPSGNTIYF
v_call: TRBV7-9; j_call: TRBJ2-6; cdr3_length: 15; cdr3_aa: CASSPTTAGANVLTF
v_call: TRBV9; j_call: TRBJ1-2; cdr3_length: 14; cdr3_aa: CASSRDRENYGYTF
v_call: TRBV10-3; j_call: TRBJ2-7; cdr3_length: 16; cdr3_aa: CAISDGGDQAPYEQYF
v_call: TRBV5-1; j_call: TRBJ2-1; cdr3_length: 13; cdr3_aa: CASSTDSYNEQFF
v_call: TRBV19; j_call: TRBJ1-2; cdr3_length: 13; cdr3_aa: CASSIGPSAGYTF
v_call: TRBV18; j_call: TRBJ2-3; cdr3_length: 16; cdr3_aa: CASSPRPGGPADTQYF